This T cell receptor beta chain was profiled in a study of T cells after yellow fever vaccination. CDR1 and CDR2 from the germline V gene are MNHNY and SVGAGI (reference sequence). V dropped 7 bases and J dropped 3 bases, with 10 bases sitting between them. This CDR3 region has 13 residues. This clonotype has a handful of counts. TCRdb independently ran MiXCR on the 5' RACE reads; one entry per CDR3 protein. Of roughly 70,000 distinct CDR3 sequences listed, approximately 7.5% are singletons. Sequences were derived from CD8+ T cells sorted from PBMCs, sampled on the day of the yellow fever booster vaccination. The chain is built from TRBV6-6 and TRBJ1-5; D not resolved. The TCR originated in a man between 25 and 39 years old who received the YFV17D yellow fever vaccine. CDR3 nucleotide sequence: TGTGCCAGCACATACACGAACAATCAGCCCCAGCATTTT. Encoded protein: CASTYTNNQPQHF.